This entry is about one TCR beta chain. The antigen it recognizes is unknown. No base quality values were provided; no much bigger clone lies one nucleotide off. The source of the sample is a study of PD-L1 blockade in urothelial cancer (dated by TCRdb to the late 2010s). In terms of the full investigation: Therapy was started around 2014 for all patients, and atezolizumab 1,200 mg was administered intravenously every 3 weeks. Some 30 patients had pretreatment blood TCR-seq, some 25 had at least one posttreatment blood collection, and some 25 had tumor TCR-seq. About 90% of the roughly 29 patients were males with bladder-origin urothelial cancer, and about 65% of the roughly 30 reported a prior smoking history. Pretreatment tumor samples and matched peripheral blood, collected serially before and after atezolizumab treatment, underwent TCR sequencing. Blood samples gave median yields of 141,255 T cells and 82,636 unique TCRs, along with a median clonality of approximately 0.084. The study was an exploratory multi-omic analysis of somatic, immune and clinical correlates of response to PD-L1 blockade with atezolizumab in urothelial cancer. Durable clinical benefit was defined as a progression-free survival longer than 6 months, and TCR features were additionally tested against progression-free survival and overall survival. Blood samples were analyzed 3 weeks after the start of treatment (second dose) and 6 weeks after the start of treatment. Patients had an ECOG performance status of 0 or 1 and had received between 0 and 3 prior chemotherapy regimens. Durable clinical benefit was achieved by nine patients and was not achieved by 20 patients. In the same patients who had TCR sequencing, pretreatment tumors also underwent whole exome sequencing and RNA sequencing.

Between the V and J ends, shortened by 0 bases and 2 bases respectively, the junction contains 12 bases. From the cysteine through the phenylalanine, the CDR3 covers 15 amino acids. The retained sequence is limited to the CDR3, 45 bases, with the frame set at the first base. CDR1 SGHRS and CDR2 YFSETQ are derived from the germline V gene. Beyond this particular receptor, the publication reports: Because the sample size was small (n of about 29) and many exploratory analyses were performed, the results are intended to be hypothesis-generating. A pretreatment peripheral blood TCR clonality below the median was linked to improved progression-free and overall survival. Patients with durable benefit showed greater expansion of tumor-associated TCR clones in peripheral blood 3 weeks after starting treatment (n ≈ 21, p = 0.022).

Each PCR received spiked-in synthetic TCR analog templates so that absolute template abundance could be estimated from read counts. The immunoSEQ assay used bias-controlled V and J gene primers to amplify TCRbeta CDR3 regions from genomic DNA. Sequencing of rearranged TCRbeta segments was performed at approximately 20X coverage. The paper's data handling went like this. Sequencing errors were corrected by clustering and CDR3s were annotated against IMGT to assign V, D and J genes. Only productive TCRbeta rearrangements were used in downstream analyses, excluding out-of-frame or stop-codon sequences. Clonality was calculated as one minus the Shannon entropy normalized by the log of the number of unique productive sequences. Clones differing between time points or between blood and tumor were identified using Fisher's exact test with Benjamini-Hochberg correction, with an adjusted p below 0.01 applied as the threshold. Here the immuneACCESS table is served through TCRdb, limited to in-frame sequences with V and J called. Missing clones are a known gap in these copies; in checked studies unresolved V genes cover under half, and the rest lacks a known reason. D and trimming were read from the DNA, whereas the V and J calls and clone size are those reported in that table. Present in this sample are about 74,000 clones, around four fifths of which were seen just once. Jointly, the top ten make up roughly 4.5% of the sample.

A total of 25 to 35 patients with locally advanced or metastatic urothelial carcinoma, treated at Memorial Sloan Kettering on a trial protocol, made up the cohort. Peripheral blood mononuclear cells were collected pretreatment and during treatment, with between 1 and 8 total time points per patient. The Qiagen DNeasy Blood extraction kit was used to purify genomic DNA from total PBMCs and from tumor samples. Collected pretreatment and during treatment, PBMCs were isolated and stored as previously described. The source was PBMCs, collected around atezolizumab (anti-PD-L1) treatment. This chain joins TRBV5-1 to TRBJ2-7; the D gene is unclear. This TCR derives from a man in his sixties or seventies with urothelial cancer. The CDR3 region has the sequence CASSLGQNPTYEQYF. The DNA sequence is as follows: TGCGCCAGCAGCTTGGGACAAAACCCTACCTACGAGCAGTACTTC.